A selection of T cell receptor beta chains follows, all from one sample in a study of cytomegalovirus exposure and HLA in healthy donors. The table came from immunoSEQ multiplex PCR; TCRdb's copy has only in-frame clones and leaves some out. Of about 200,000 clones listed, 82% were seen once; the top ten hold roughly 6%. The sample taken for sequencing was PBMCs. The receptors were gathered from a man in his forties in good health and CMV-seropositive. The CDR3 runs from the conserved cysteine through the conserved F or W. D genes are given only for firm matches. Rows may omit the clone size; those that give it use once, few, many or a size class.

v_call	j_call	clone_size	d_call	cdr3_nt	cdr3_aa
TRBV6-5	TRBJ1-1	-	-	TGTGCCAGCAGTTACTCAGGGGAAAACACTGAAGCTTTCTTT	CASSYSGENTEAFF
TRBV6-5	TRBJ2-1	-	TRBD2	TGTGCCAGCACCTTAGGGACTAGCGGGAGTAATGAGCAGTTCTTC	CASTLGTSGSNEQFF
TRBV9	TRBJ1-2	-	-	TGTGCCAGCAGCTCGACAGTGACACACTATGGCTACACCTTC	CASSSTVTHYGYTF
TRBV27	TRBJ2-1	-	-	TGTGCCAGCTCCAGCGGTCCCCACAATGAGCAGTTCTTC	CASSSGPHNEQFF
TRBV7-3	TRBJ2-3	-	TRBD2	TGTGCCAGCAGTTTAGCGGGAGGGGTAGTGACAGATACGCAGTATTTT	CASSLAGGVVTDTQYF
TRBV18	TRBJ1-1	-	-	TGTGCCAGCTCACCACCGGGGACTGTGAACACTGAAGCTTTCTTT	CASSPPGTVNTEAFF
TRBV4-2	TRBJ1-5	-	TRBD1	TGTGCCAGCAGCCAAGGAGGACAGGGCGATCAGCCCCAGCATTTT	CASSQGGQGDQPQHF
TRBV11-3	TRBJ2-3	-	-	TGTGCCAGCAGCTTAAGGCTGGGCGGACTCACAGATACGCAGTATTTT	CASSLRLGGLTDTQYF
TRBV4-1	TRBJ2-1	-	-	TGCGCCAGCAGCCCCCGGGTAGCGCCCAATGAGCAGTTCTTC	CASSPRVAPNEQFF
TRBV2	TRBJ1-2	once	TRBD1	TGTGCCAGCAGACCGGGACAGGGGAAGAACTATGGCTACACCTTC	CASRPGQGKNYGYTF
TRBV15	TRBJ2-5	-	-	TGTGCCACCAGCATTGGAGGGACCCAGTACTTC	CATSIGGTQYF
TRBV7-9	TRBJ1-1	-	-	TGTGCCAGCAGGTCCCCTCTAGGTGCTTTCTTT	CASRSPLGAFF
TRBV27	TRBJ1-2	-	-	TGTGCCAGCAGTTTGTCGGGGGTCACTGGCTACACCTTC	CASSLSGVTGYTF
TRBV14	TRBJ2-3	-	TRBD2	TGTGCCAGCAGCCCACAACTAGCGGGAGGAGATACGCAGTATTTT	CASSPQLAGGDTQYF
TRBV30	TRBJ1-1	few	-	TGTGCCTGGACCGACGGGGTGAACACTGAAGCTTTCTTT	CAWTDGVNTEAFF
TRBV6-5	TRBJ2-1	-	TRBD2	TGTGCCAGCACTTTAGCGGGAGGTGGTTTCAATGAGCAGTTCTTC	CASTLAGGGFNEQFF
TRBV10-3	TRBJ2-1	-	TRBD2	TGTGCCATCAGTGAGTCGGTTGGTCTAGCGGGAGTCCACAATGAGCAGTTCTTC	CAISESVGLAGVHNEQFF
TRBV5-8	TRBJ2-2	-	TRBD1	TGTGCCAGCAGCTTCACAGGGGCGAACACCGGGGAGCTGTTTTTT	CASSFTGANTGELFF
TRBV7-9	TRBJ2-1	-	TRBD2	TGTGCCAGCAGCTTAGGGCCTACTAGCGGGAGGGCCGATGAGCAGTTCTTC	CASSLGPTSGRADEQFF
TRBV19	TRBJ1-5	few	-	TGTGCCAGTAGTATACAGGCTAATCAGCCCCAGCATTTT	CASSIQANQPQHF
TRBV18	TRBJ1-1	-	TRBD1	TGTGCCAGCACGACAGGGTTAGGAGTAGAAGCTTTCTTT	CASTTGLGVEAFF
TRBV10-1	TRBJ1-1	-	-	TGCGCCAGCAGTGAGACCCGCAGGGAAGCTTTCTTT	CASSETRREAFF
TRBV5-1	TRBJ2-3	-	TRBD2	TGCGCCAGCAGCCGCGGGGGGGGCGAGACGCAGTATTTT	CASSRGGGETQYF
TRBV4-1	TRBJ2-7	-	TRBD2	TGCGCCAGCAGCCAGCGTCTATGGGGGACTAGCGTTTACGAGCAGTACTTC	CASSQRLWGTSVYEQYF
TRBV10-3	TRBJ2-7	-	-	TGTGCCATCAGCGAGACCCTGACAGCGAACTACGAGCAGTACTTC	CAISETLTANYEQYF
TRBV5-4	TRBJ2-2	-	TRBD1	TGTGCCAGCAGCAGAGGGTCCGGGACAGGGTCCGGCGGGGAGCTGTTTTTT	CASSRGSGTGSGGELFF
TRBV27	TRBJ1-1	-	-	TGTGCCAGCAGACAGGGTCGAACTGAAGCTTTCTTT	CASRQGRTEAFF
TRBV5-1	TRBJ1-2	few	TRBD1	TGCGCCAGCAGCTTGGCCGGGACAGGCCGCTATGGCTACACCTTC	CASSLAGTGRYGYTF
TRBV6-5	TRBJ2-5	-	TRBD1	TGTGCCAGCAGTCTGGGGCCGACAGGGACCGAGACCCAGTACTTC	CASSLGPTGTETQYF
TRBV6-5	TRBJ2-2	few	-	TGTGCCAGCAGTTACGGGGGGACCGGGGAGCTGTTTTTT	CASSYGGTGELFF
TRBV6-6	TRBJ1-2	-	TRBD1	TGTGCCAGCAGGGGACAGCTTTTGCCTAACTATGGCTACACCTTC	CASRGQLLPNYGYTF
TRBV7-8	TRBJ2-5	-	TRBD1	TGTGCCAGCAGCTTAGCTAGGGACAGGGAGACCCAGTACTTC	CASSLARDRETQYF
TRBV5-4	TRBJ2-3	-	-	TGTGCCAGCAGCTTGGGGAATCCAGCGGGCCGTAGCACAGATACGCAGTATTTT	CASSLGNPAGRSTDTQYF
TRBV7-8	TRBJ1-2	-	-	TGTGCCAGCAGCCCCCCAATTCGGGGTAACTATGGCTACACCTTC	CASSPPIRGNYGYTF
TRBV14	TRBJ2-3	-	TRBD2	TGTGCCAGCAGCCAGCTTACGGGGAGGGCAGATACGCAGTATTTT	CASSQLTGRADTQYF
TRBV19	TRBJ1-4	-	TRBD1	TGTGCCAGTAGTTCGTACCGGACAGGGCGTAATGAAAAACTGTTTTTT	CASSSYRTGRNEKLFF
TRBV7-2	TRBJ2-7	-	TRBD1	TGTGCCAGCAGCGGAGGGACAGGGAAACAGTACGAGCAGTACTTC	CASSGGTGKQYEQYF
TRBV7-9	TRBJ2-3	-	-	TGTGCCAGCAGCTACCGGGGAGTCACAGATACGCAGTATTTT	CASSYRGVTDTQYF
TRBV5-4	TRBJ2-3	-	TRBD2	TGTGCCAGCAGCCCGGGGGGACTAGAAGATACGCAGTATTTT	CASSPGGLEDTQYF
TRBV28	TRBJ2-7	-	-	TGTGCCAGCAGTTTAGAAGGGAGGCGGGTCTACGAGCAGTACTTC	CASSLEGRRVYEQYF
TRBV11-2	TRBJ1-1	-	TRBD1	TGTGCCAGCAGTTTTTTCAGGGGGGACACTGAAGCTTTCTTT	CASSFFRGDTEAFF
TRBV6-5	TRBJ2-4	-	TRBD2	TGTGCCAGCAGACCGCTACTAGCGGGCATTCAGTACTTC	CASRPLLAGIQYF
TRBV6-1	TRBJ2-2	-	-	TGTGCCAGCAGTGAAGTCCAGATTTTGAACACCGGGGAGCTGTTTTTT	CASSEVQILNTGELFF
TRBV4-2	TRBJ1-2	-	-	TGTGCCAGCAGTGAGGCTAACTATGGCTACACCTTC	CASSEANYGYTF
TRBV6-6	TRBJ2-7	-	TRBD2	TGTGCCAGCAGTCAGGGACTAGCGGGATTGTACGAGCAGTACTTC	CASSQGLAGLYEQYF
TRBV30	TRBJ1-4	once	-	TGTGCCTGGAGCGGCGGTGGGGAAAAACTGTTTTTT	CAWSGGGEKLFF
TRBV19	TRBJ1-1	few	-	TGTGCCAGTAGTGTCGCGACGGGAGAAGCTTTCTTT	CASSVATGEAFF
TRBV5-5	TRBJ2-2	few	-	TGTGCCAGCAGCTTGACGTGGGCTGAGTCCGGGGAGCTGTTTTTT	CASSLTWAESGELFF
TRBV27	TRBJ2-7	few	-	TGTGCCAGCCTGTCCCCTAATCGGGAGCAGTACTTC	CASLSPNREQYF
TRBV9	TRBJ2-7	-	-	TGTGCCAGCAGCCTCCGACCTAGCGCATCCTACGAGCAGTACTTC	CASSLRPSASYEQYF